These 25 T cell receptor beta chains originate from one sample sequenced in a study of T cell responses to AZD1222 COVID-19 vaccine. TCRdb's copy holds only in-frame clones and misses some; the assay was immunoSEQ multiplex PCR. The table includes under 200,000 clones, almost 95% detected once. The source was peripheral blood, collected on day 0 of AZD1222 vaccination. The source of these receptors is an adult in good health.

The chain carries TRBV7-2 and TRBJ2-1, with D perhaps assigned TRBD1 or TRBD2 (5 bases each). The germline gives CDR1 SGHTA, CDR2 FQGNSA. V dropped 5 bases and J dropped 4 bases, with 27 bases sitting between them. There are 19 residues in the CDR3. Here the CDR3 reads CASSHPGTQNRGDYNEQFF. For the CDR3, the DNA is TGTGCCAGCAGCCACCCCGGGACCCAAAACCGAGGGGATTACAATGAGCAGTTCTTC.

The chain combines TRBV30 with TRBJ1-5; unclear D gene. The CDR3 consists of 14 residues. Germline CDR1 and CDR2: GTSNPN and SVGIG (reference sequence). V shed 2 bases and J shed 2 bases, with 10 bases lying between them. The CDR3 DNA reads as TGTGCCTGGAGTATCACATCGGGCAATCAGCCCCAGCATTTT. Translating it yields CAWSITSGNQPQHF. The variable domain in full, completed from reference TRBV30 and TRBJ1-5, reads SQTIHQWPATLVQPVGSPLSLECTVEGTSNPNLYWYRQAAGRGLQLLFYSVGIGQISSEVPQNLSASRPQDRQFILSSKKLLLSDSGFYLCAWSITSGNQPQHFGDGTRLSIL.

As for this clone: Other DNA sequences in the same sample also yield this CDR3. The chain has TRBV5-1 and TRBJ2-3; 7 bases map to TRBD2. J lost 0 bases, V lost 2 bases, and 6 bases had no gene match. Germline values: CDR1 SGHRS, CDR2 YFSETQ. This CDR3 comprises 16 residues. The CDR3 nucleotides are TGCGCCAGCAGCTTAAATGGGAGGGCTAGCACAGATACGCAGTATTTT. Translated: CASSLNGRASTDTQYF.

The V gene is TRBV7-9, the J gene TRBJ1-4; maybe TRBD1 (5 bases). The ends were cut back, 5 bases at V and 5 bases at J, with 15 bases in the middle. Germline V CDR1 and CDR2: SEHNR, FQNEAQ (reference sequence). The length of the CDR3 is 15 residues. CDR3 in DNA: TGTGCCAGCAGCCGCATACGAGGGGAGAATGAAAAACTGTTTTTT. It is translated as CASSRIRGENEKLFF.

The chain combines TRBV11-2 with TRBJ2-6; no firm D call. The germline gives CDR1 SGHAT, CDR2 FQNNGV. CDR3 length equals 17 residues. The V end was cut by 5 bases, the J end by 0 bases, with 14 bases between. The CDR3 nucleotides read TGTGCCAGCAGCCCTTGGGTAAGCCCCTCTGGGGCCAACGTCCTGACTTTC. Encoded protein: CASSPWVSPSGANVLTF. The entire variable domain, with the rest obtained from reference TRBV11-2 and TRBJ2-6, is as follows: EAGVAQSPRYKIIEKRQSVAFWCNPISGHATLYWYQQILGQGPKLLIQFQNNGVVDDSQLPKDRFSAERLKGVDSTLKIQPAKLEDSAVYLCASSPWVSPSGANVLTFGAGSRLTVL.

This clone was counted a single time. This chain connects TRBV4-2 to TRBJ2-2, with D hard to call. CDR1 is LGHNA and CDR2 is YNFKEQ in the germline V gene. V shed 0 bases and J shed 4 bases, with 6 bases lying between them. The CDR3 consists of 14 residues. Written as DNA, the CDR3 is TGTGCCAGCAGCCAAGAATGGGTCACCGGGGAGCTGTTTTTT. This sequence encodes CASSQEWVTGELFF.

The chain recombines TRBV18 with TRBJ2-7; TRBD1 matches 9 bases. Trimming cost V 3 bases and J 2 bases; bases outside gene matches: 2. CDR3 length: 14 amino acids. Germline V gives CDR1 KGHSH, CDR2 LQKENI. In DNA, the CDR3 is TGTGCCAGCTCACCCGGGACAGGGACCTACGAGCAGTACTTC. Translation gives CASSPGTGTYEQYF.

This clone showed up just once. The rearrangement joins TRBV19 to TRBJ1-4; D remains unclear. V lost 6 bases and J 3 bases, leaving 11 bases between the germline ends. CDR1 and CDR2 (germline): LNHDA, SQIVND (reference sequence). This CDR3 spans 14 amino acids. The CDR3 DNA sequence: TGTGCCAGTAGACGTAGAGAGGCTAATGAAAAACTGTTTTTT. It is translated as CASRRREANEKLFF.

The rearrangement links TRBV3-1 (or the pseudogene TRBV3-2) to TRBJ2-5; TRBD1 might be the D (5 bases). CDR3 length equals 11 residues. Germline V lookup: CDR1 LGHDT, CDR2 YNNKEL (reference sequence). CDR3 sequence: CAVSAGETQYF. The CDR3 DNA reads TGTGCGGTCAGCGCAGGGGAGACCCAGTACTTC.

For the CDR3, the DNA is TGCGCCAGCAGCTTGTTTTTAGCGGGAGGGTCCTACGAGCAGTACTTC. Translated, it gives CASSLFLAGGSYEQYF. The chain is built from TRBV5-1 and TRBJ2-7; TRBD2 aligns across 11 bases. J gave up 1 base and V 1 base, and 4 bases lay outside the gene matches. Germline lookup yields CDR1 SGHRS and CDR2 YFSETQ. There are 16 residues in the CDR3. The variable domain in full, with the rest retrieved from reference TRBV5-1 and TRBJ2-7, is KAGVTQTPRYLIKTRGQQVTLSCSPISGHRSVSWYQQTPGQGLQFLFEYFSETQRNKGNFPGRFSGRQFSNSRSEMNVSTLELGDSALYLCASSLFLAGGSYEQYFGPGTRLTVT.

The J gene is TRBJ2-3, the V gene TRBV2, with D unresolved. The ends were cut back, 6 bases at V and 5 bases at J, with 6 bases in the middle. This CDR3 region has 11 residues. CDR1 and CDR2 from the germline V gene are SNHLY and FYNNEI. In DNA, the CDR3 is TGTGCCAGCAGACTACTAGATACGCAGTATTTT. Encoded protein: CASRLLDTQYF.

This clone was seen just once. The rearrangement links TRBV11-2 to TRBJ1-2; possibly TRBD1 for D (6 bases). Deletions cut 6 bases from V and 7 bases from J, with 12 bases between. In germline, CDR1 is SGHAT, CDR2 FQNNGV. CDR3 size: 12 residues. The CDR3 loop is CASRPPGAGYTF. As DNA, the CDR3 is TGTGCCAGCAGGCCTCCGGGGGCTGGCTACACCTTC.

This chain connects TRBV19 to TRBJ2-5, with 15 bases that match TRBD2. V trimming: 3 bases; J trimming: 1 base; junction bases outside the gene matches: 0. The CDR3 length is 16 residues. From germline, CDR1 is LNHDA and CDR2 SQIVND (reference sequence). This CDR3 reads CASSMGLAGGQETQYF. The CDR3 DNA follows: TGTGCCAGTAGTATGGGACTAGCGGGAGGCCAAGAGACCCAGTACTTC.

CDR3 DNA sequence: TGTGCCAGCAGCTTAGTAGGCGCCTTCTCTGGAAACACCATATATTTT. This encodes CASSLVGAFSGNTIYF. This chain connects TRBV11-2 to TRBJ1-3; D is uncertain. The CDR3 sequence is 16 residues long. V was trimmed by 1 base and J by 0 bases, leaving 10 bases between them. Germline CDR1 is SGHAT and CDR2 is FQNNGV.

The chain recombines TRBV23-1 with TRBJ2-1; D may be TRBD1 (5 bases). TRBV23-1 is noted as an ORF with a role that remains uncertain. V was clipped by 4 bases and J by 4 bases, with 17 bases between them. The CDR3 spans 16 residues. Written as DNA, the CDR3 is TGCGCCAGCAGTCCCCCTGACAGTATGCCTTACAATGAGCAGTTCTTC. Protein product: CASSPPDSMPYNEQFF.

The rearrangement uses TRBV7-9 and TRBJ1-5, with D tentatively TRBD1 (5 bases). This CDR3 has 12 amino acids. Trimming shortened V by 5 bases and J by 10 bases, and 12 bases separated the two germline ends. The germline gives CDR1 SEHNR, CDR2 FQNEAQ (reference sequence). The CDR3 sequence is CASSPQGAPQHF. The CDR3 nucleotides are TGTGCCAGCAGCCCCCAGGGAGCCCCCCAGCATTTT.

The rearrangement joins TRBV14 to TRBJ1-6, with a possible D match to TRBD1 (5 bases). Germline CDR1 and CDR2: SGHDN and FVKESK. The CDR3 is 15 residues long. V was cut by 2 bases and J by 6 bases, with 11 bases left in between. The CDR3 sequence: CASSQSGTGNSPLHF. The CDR3 nucleotides are TGTGCCAGCAGCCAATCCGGGACGGGTAATTCACCCCTCCACTTT.

The CDR3 sequence: CASSHGPADYEQYF. The CDR3 DNA sequence: TGCGCCAGCAGCCACGGGCCAGCGGACTACGAGCAGTACTTC. This chain joins TRBV4-1 and TRBJ2-7; D may be TRBD2 (5 bases). Trimming pared 3 bases from V and 3 bases from J, leaving 12 bases between. CDR1 and CDR2 (germline): MGHRA, YSYEKL. There are 14 residues in the CDR3.

The chain has TRBV5-8 and TRBJ1-5; a weak D match, TRBD1 (5 bases). The V gene lost 4 bases and the J gene lost 7 bases, with 9 bases spanning the gap. The CDR3 has 12 amino acids. The germline V gene encodes CDR1 SGHTS and CDR2 YDEGEE. Written as DNA, the CDR3 is TGTGCCAGCAGCGCGGGGGGACAGCCCCAGCATTTT. Its protein product is CASSAGGQPQHF.

The chain recombines TRBV11-2 with TRBJ1-3; D gene ambiguous. The CDR3 has 15 residues. Deletions cut 3 bases from V and 8 bases from J, with 17 bases between. Germline CDR1 and CDR2: SGHAT and FQNNGV. The CDR3 sequence is CASSLSTPGTDTIYF. The CDR3 coding sequence is TGTGCCAGCAGCTTGTCAACTCCGGGTACGGACACCATATATTTT.

The CDR3 DNA sequence: TGTGCCAGCAGACAGGGGTTCTACAATGAGCAGTTCTTC. It is translated as CASRQGFYNEQFF. The V call is TRBV6-5, the J call TRBJ2-1; TRBD1 matches at 7 bases. The CDR3 runs 13 residues. J was trimmed by 3 bases and V by 6 bases; bases with no gene match: 2. Germline lookup yields CDR1 MNHEY and CDR2 SVGAGI.

The chain couples TRBV6-5 to TRBJ1-1; D gene uncertain. This CDR3 comprises 14 residues. V lost 5 bases and J 0 bases, leaving 10 bases between the germline ends. Germline lookup yields CDR1 MNHEY and CDR2 SVGAGI. The chain's CDR3 is CASSPARLNTEAFF. The CDR3 DNA is TGTGCCAGCAGTCCCGCTAGGCTGAACACTGAAGCTTTCTTT.

The chain carries TRBV5-1 and TRBJ1-1; TRBD1 is a possible D gene (5 bases). The CDR3 length is 14 residues. V lost 0 bases to trimming and J lost 1 base, with 7 bases between them. Germline V CDR1 and CDR2: SGHRS, YFSETQ. CDR3 DNA sequence: TGCGCCAGCAGCTTGGACAGGCCGAACACTGAAGCTTTCTTT. Protein: CASSLDRPNTEAFF.

V is TRBV9 and J is TRBJ2-3, with D possibly matching TRBD1 (6 bases). Germline lookup yields CDR1 SGDLS and CDR2 YYNGEE. This CDR3 is built from 15 residues. Trimming left V 0 bases short and J 0 bases short, with 8 bases between. The CDR3 reads CASSVAGVSTDTQYF. The CDR3 DNA reads as TGTGCCAGCAGCGTAGCAGGGGTTAGCACAGATACGCAGTATTTT.

This chain joins TRBV5-5 and TRBJ1-2; 9 bases line up with TRBD1. J gave up 8 bases and V 0 bases, and 5 bases lay outside the gene matches. This CDR3 region has 14 residues. The V gene's germline CDR1 is SGHKS and CDR2 YYEKEE (reference sequence). CDR3 coding DNA: TGTGCCAGCAGCTTGGCACAGGGGGCACGAGGCTACACCTTC. Translating gives CASSLAQGARGYTF. Combining the CDR3 with reference TRBV5-5 and TRBJ1-2 gives the whole variable domain DAGVTQSPTHLIKTRGQQVTLRCSPISGHKSVSWYQQVLGQGPQFIFQYYEKEERGRGNFPDRFSARQFPNYSSELNVNALLLGDSALYLCASSLAQGARGYTFGSGTRLTVV.